The next 32 T cell receptor beta chains were all read from a single sample in a study of T cell responses to AZD1222 COVID-19 vaccine. TCRdb keeps only in-frame clones here, not all; method: immunoSEQ multiplex PCR. The table has about 160,000 clones, 92% seen once; the top ten hold 3.3%. Here the sequenced sample was peripheral blood, taken 28 days after the second AZD1222 dose. These receptors were collected from an adult who received the AZD1222 COVID-19 vaccine.

The chain combines TRBV2 with TRBJ2-4; D call uncertain. Germline assignment: CDR1 SNHLY and CDR2 FYNNEI. The CDR3 length is 14 residues. V lost 6 bases and J 5 bases, leaving 14 bases between the germline ends. CDR3 loop: CASRASGSQNIQYF. Here the CDR3 DNA reads TGTGCCAGCAGGGCGAGTGGAAGCCAAAACATTCAGTACTTC.

The chain has TRBV11-3 and TRBJ2-3, with a possible D match to TRBD1 (5 bases). Germline V gives CDR1 SGHNT, CDR2 YENEEA. The CDR3 consists of 15 residues. V lost 1 base and J 2 bases, leaving 10 bases between the germline ends. The CDR3: CASSLGQGFTDTQYF. The CDR3 coding sequence is TGTGCCAGCAGCTTAGGGCAGGGCTTCACAGATACGCAGTATTTT.

This chain uses TRBV10-3 with TRBJ2-1; 9 nucleotides line up with TRBD2. Per germline, CDR1 ENHRY and CDR2 SYGVKD. The CDR3 extends over 16 amino acids. J lost 10 bases, V lost 0 bases, and 10 bases had no gene match. The CDR3 DNA reads as TGTGCCATCAGTGAGTCGGGTCTAGCGGGAAGTGGGGAGCAGTTCTTC. Its translation is CAISESGLAGSGEQFF.

The J gene is TRBJ2-4, the V gene TRBV12-5; the D is unclear. The CDR3 runs to 13 residues. V was clipped by 1 base and J by 8 bases, with 9 bases between them. Germline CDR1 LGHNT, CDR2 FRNRAP. Here the CDR3 DNA reads TGTGCTAGTGGTTTGGACCTTGAAGACATTCAGTACTTC. Protein sequence: CASGLDLEDIQYF.

The V and J genes are TRBV28 and TRBJ2-2, with a weak D call TRBD2 (8 bases). Trimming removed 4 bases from V and 5 bases from J, with 26 bases in between. The CDR3 loop spans 19 amino acids. CDR1 and CDR2 (germline): MDHEN, SYDVKM. CDR3 DNA sequence: TGTGCCAGCAGTTCGGGACAGTTGTCGAGCGGGAGCGGGACCGGGGAGCTGTTTTTT. Translating it yields CASSSGQLSSGSGTGELFF.

This chain links TRBV7-2 with TRBJ2-7, with D tentatively TRBD1 or TRBD2 (5 bases each). V was shortened by 5 bases and J by 5 bases, with 13 bases between the two germline ends. The CDR3 has 13 amino acids. CDR1 SGHTA and CDR2 FQGNSA come from the germline V gene. The CDR3 DNA follows: TGTGCCAGCAGCAACCTCCGGGACCACGAGCAGTACTTC. Translating it yields CASSNLRDHEQYF. Supplemented by reference TRBV7-2 and TRBJ2-7, the full variable domain reads GAGVSQSPSNKVTEKGKDVELRCDPISGHTALYWYRQSLGQGLEFLIYFQGNSAPDKSGLPSDRFSAERTGGSVSTLTIQRTQQEDSAVYLCASSNLRDHEQYFGPGTRLTVT.

The V and J genes are TRBV6-5 and TRBJ2-5; D is unresolved. The CDR3 totals 12 residues. Germline CDR1 is MNHEY and CDR2 is SVGAGI. Trimming took 5 bases from V and 0 from J, leaving 4 bases between them. The CDR3 DNA sequence: TGTGCCAGCAGTCGCCACCAAGAGACCCAGTACTTC. It specifies CASSRHQETQYF.

The chain employs TRBV5-4 and TRBJ2-1; D uncertain. The V gene's germline CDR1 is SGHNT and CDR2 YYREEE (reference sequence). There are 16 residues in the CDR3. The V gene lost 4 bases and the J gene lost 0 bases, with 14 bases spanning the gap. The CDR3 sequence is CASSVSSASSYNEQFF. The CDR3 DNA sequence: TGTGCCAGCAGCGTTTCTAGTGCCAGCTCCTACAATGAGCAGTTCTTC.

The chain has TRBV7-2 and TRBJ2-1; D is possibly TRBD2 (6 bases). This CDR3 region has 16 residues. The V and J ends lost 2 bases and 4 bases respectively, with 15 bases between them. CDR1 SGHTA and CDR2 FQGNSA come from the germline V gene. CDR3 amino acids: CASSLLATRSYNEQFF. Written as DNA, the CDR3 is TGTGCCAGCAGCTTACTAGCGACGAGGTCTTACAATGAGCAGTTCTTC.

The rearrangement joins TRBV28 to TRBJ2-7; tentative D call: TRBD2 (7 bases). This CDR3 has 14 amino acids. V was cut by 2 bases and J by 2 bases, with 10 bases left in between. The germline V gene has CDR1 MDHEN and CDR2 SYDVKM. The CDR3 DNA reads TGTGCCAGCAGTTTAGCCGGGGGGCCCTACGAGCAGTACTTC. Its translation is CASSLAGGPYEQYF.

The chain recombines TRBV6-1 with TRBJ1-2; D is perhaps TRBD1 (5 bases). Per the germline V gene, CDR1 is MNHNS and CDR2 is SASEGT. The CDR3 length is 16 residues. The V gene lost 1 base and the J gene lost 5 bases, with 17 bases spanning the gap. The CDR3 loop is CASSEGGFGKGYGYTF. The CDR3 DNA sequence: TGTGCCAGCAGTGAAGGGGGGTTCGGGAAAGGGTATGGCTACACCTTC.

This clone was counted once. The chain is built from TRBV2 and TRBJ2-1, with D unclear. The germline V gene has CDR1 SNHLY and CDR2 FYNNEI. The CDR3 runs 13 residues. V lost 6 bases to trimming and J lost 5 bases, with 11 bases between them. The CDR3 DNA follows: TGTGCCAGCAGCCTGGGCAGCAACAATGAGCAGTTCTTC. Translated: CASSLGSNNEQFF.

The V gene is TRBV11-2, the J gene TRBJ2-7; D is possibly TRBD1 or TRBD2 (5 bases each). This CDR3 comprises 15 residues. The germline V gene has CDR1 SGHAT and CDR2 FQNNGV. Trimming removed 3 bases at V and 2 bases at J, with 14 bases between. CDR3 amino acids: CASSFPTGPTYEQYF. CDR3 nucleotide sequence: TGTGCCAGCAGCTTCCCGACGGGGCCAACCTACGAGCAGTACTTC.

The V gene is TRBV5-1, the J gene TRBJ1-4; D not resolved. The V end lost 0 bases, the J end lost 4 bases, and 10 bases lay between the germline ends. The CDR3 sequence is 15 residues long. Looked up from germline, CDR1 is SGHRS and CDR2 is YFSETQ. Written as DNA, the CDR3 is TGCGCCAGCAGCTTGGGTAGGGCTGGTAATGAAAAACTGTTTTTT. This codes for CASSLGRAGNEKLFF.

The chain combines TRBV3-1 (or the pseudogene TRBV3-2) with TRBJ1-3; D not resolved. Trimming took off 2 bases at V and 4 bases at J, with 3 bases between the two ends. CDR1 is LGHDT, CDR2 YNNKEL, per germline (reference sequence). The CDR3 extends over 12 amino acids. The DNA for the CDR3 is TGTGCCAGCAGCCAAACCGGAAACACCATATATTTT. Translation gives CASSQTGNTIYF.

As regards this clone: A read error may produce the germline difference seen at one junction end. The chain recombines TRBV27 with TRBJ1-2; D is ambiguous. CDR1 is MNHEY and CDR2 is SMNVEV in the germline V gene (reference sequence). The CDR3 consists of 13 residues. CDR3 bases: TGTGCCAGCAGTTATGGCGGAGGCTATGGCCACACCTTC. Protein product: CASSYGGGYGHTF.

V usage is TRBV5-6 and J usage is TRBJ1-1; D unresolved. The CDR3 consists of 15 residues. Germline CDR1 reads SGHDT; CDR2 reads YYEEEE. V was clipped by 0 bases and J by 3 bases, with 12 bases between them. The CDR3 loop reads CASSLEGRQHTEAFF. CDR3 bases: TGTGCCAGCAGCTTGGAGGGTCGGCAGCACACTGAAGCTTTCTTT.

The J gene is TRBJ1-1, the V gene TRBV7-9; D unclear. CDR3 length: 14 amino acids. Germline CDR1 is SEHNR and CDR2 is FQNEAQ (reference sequence). V was clipped by 1 base and J by 6 bases, with 12 bases between them. The CDR3 nucleotides read TGTGCCAGCAGCTTAGAATATGGAATCGCTGAAGCTTTCTTT. This gives the protein CASSLEYGIAEAFF. Based on the CDR3 plus reference TRBV7-9 and TRBJ1-1, the full variable domain is DTGVSQNPRHKITKRGQNVTFRCDPISEHNRLYWYRQTLGQGPEFLTYFQNEAQLEKSRLLSDRFSAERPKGSFSTLEIQRTEQGDSAMYLCASSLEYGIAEAFFGQGTRLTVV.

The V and J genes are TRBV11-2 and TRBJ1-2; D is unclear. The V gene lost 5 bases and the J gene lost 6 bases, with 19 bases spanning the gap. The CDR3 runs 15 residues. Germline loops: CDR1 SGHAT, CDR2 FQNNGV. The CDR3 DNA sequence: TGTGCCAGCAGCGCGACGGGCCTCTTTGGGGATGGCTACACCTTC. As protein: CASSATGLFGDGYTF.

This chain uses TRBV27 with TRBJ2-7, with 9 bases lining up with TRBD1. The V segment lost 4 bases and the J segment 5 bases; nucleotides outside the gene matches: 6. This CDR3 contains 14 residues. Germline V gene sequence: CDR1 MNHEY, CDR2 SMNVEV (reference sequence). The CDR3 loop reads CASSSPGQGNEQYF. The DNA of the CDR3 is TGTGCCAGCAGTTCGCCGGGACAGGGCAACGAGCAGTACTTC.

The genes are TRBV14 and TRBJ2-7; no firm D call. From germline, CDR1 is SGHDN and CDR2 FVKESK. Trimming shortened V by 7 bases and J by 5 bases, and 18 bases separated the two germline ends. The CDR3 totals 14 residues. This chain's CDR3 is CASTPSGFFDEQYF. The CDR3, as DNA: TGTGCCAGCACCCCTTCAGGATTCTTCGACGAGCAGTACTTC.

This sequence joins TRBV29-1 and TRBJ1-5; D unclear. Per the germline V gene, CDR1 is SQVTM and CDR2 is ANQGSEA. Trimming shortened V by 4 bases and J by 6 bases, and 10 bases separated the two germline ends. The CDR3 extends over 12 amino acids. CDR3 nucleotide sequence: TGCAGCGTTGGGGAGAAGGGTCAGCCCCAGCATTTT. Translated, it gives CSVGEKGQPQHF.

This rearrangement joins TRBV5-1 to TRBJ2-3, with a tentative D call TRBD1 (6 bases). CDR3 size: 16 residues. V lost 7 bases, J lost 5 bases, and 23 bases lay in between. Germline values: CDR1 SGHRS, CDR2 YFSETQ. CDR3 sequence: CASQFGERGLVDTQYF. For the CDR3, the DNA is TGCGCCAGCCAGTTCGGGGAGAGGGGGTTGGTAGATACGCAGTATTTT.

Comments on this clone: Other DNA sequences of this sample code for an identical CDR3. V usage is TRBV5-1 and J usage is TRBJ1-1; D might be TRBD1 (5 bases). Trimming stripped 4 bases from V and 5 bases from J, with 9 bases between. CDR1 is SGHRS and CDR2 is YFSETQ in the germline V gene. The CDR3 sequence is 12 residues long. CDR3 protein: CASSPGGTEAFF. The CDR3 region has the DNA TGCGCCAGCAGCCCCGGGGGGACTGAAGCTTTCTTT.

V and J are TRBV11-2 and TRBJ1-2; no definite D call. V was cut by 5 bases and J by 0 bases, with 7 bases left in between. Per germline, CDR1 SGHAT and CDR2 FQNNGV. CDR3 length equals 13 residues. Here the CDR3 reads CASSKRANYGYTF. CDR3 sequence (DNA): TGTGCCAGCAGCAAGAGAGCTAACTATGGCTACACCTTC.

The chain uses TRBV5-1 and TRBJ2-1; TRBD2 matches at 13 bases. Germline V gene lookup returns CDR1 SGHRS and CDR2 YFSETQ. V was clipped by 9 bases and J by 4 bases; unmatched bases: 10. The CDR3 length is 16 residues. CDR3 nucleotides: TGCGCCACCAGACTAGCGGGAGGCCTGATTTACAATGAGCAGTTCTTC. Its protein product is CATRLAGGLIYNEQFF.

The CDR3 loop reads CASSYPGLGDPEPYEQYF. CDR3 in DNA: TGTGCCAGCAGTTACCCGGGACTCGGAGACCCAGAACCCTACGAGCAGTACTTC. The chain carries TRBV28 and TRBJ2-7, with D possibly being TRBD2 (6 bases). The CDR3 length is 18 residues. CDR1 is MDHEN and CDR2 is SYDVKM in the germline V gene. Trimming stripped 4 bases from V and 2 bases from J, with 24 bases between. Full variable domain (remainder filled in from reference TRBV28 and TRBJ2-7): DVKVTQSSRYLVKRTGEKVFLECVQDMDHENMFWYRQDPGLGLRLIYFSYDVKMKEKGDIPEGYSVSREKKERFSLILESASTNQTSMYLCASSYPGLGDPEPYEQYFGPGTRLTVT.

V usage is TRBV19 and J usage is TRBJ1-5; the match to TRBD1 covers 8 bases. The CDR3 covers 13 residues. The V gene end was trimmed by 7 bases and the J gene end by 7 bases; junction bases not matched to a gene: 6. CDR1 LNHDA and CDR2 SQIVND come from the germline V gene (reference sequence). The CDR3 DNA sequence: TGTGCCAGTAATAAACAGGGGGAGCAGCCCCAGCATTTT. This encodes CASNKQGEQPQHF.

On this clone itself: Other DNA sequences in the same sample also yield this CDR3. This rearrangement joins TRBV27 to TRBJ1-5; D is ambiguous. There are 13 residues in the CDR3. Germline CDR1 reads MNHEY; CDR2 reads SMNVEV (reference sequence). The V end was cut by 2 bases, the J end by 3 bases, with 5 bases between. The CDR3 DNA reads TGTGCCAGCAGTTTAGGGTACAATCAGCCCCAGCATTTT. Its translation is CASSLGYNQPQHF.

V gene TRBV2 combines with J gene TRBJ2-6; no clear D gene. The germline V gene has CDR1 SNHLY and CDR2 FYNNEI. The CDR3 covers 13 residues. V was cut by 4 bases and J by 1 base, with 2 bases left in between. CDR3 residues: CASSGSGANVLTF. CDR3 coding DNA: TGTGCCAGCAGTGGTTCTGGGGCCAACGTCCTGACTTTC. Looking up the rest from reference TRBV2 and TRBJ2-6 gives the full variable domain: EPEVTQTPSHQVTQMGQEVILRCVPISNHLYFYWYRQILGQKVEFLVSFYNNEISEKSEIFDDQFSVERPDGSNFTLKIRSTKLEDSAMYFCASSGSGANVLTFGAGSRLTVL.

The chain employs TRBV12-3 or TRBV12-4 and TRBJ1-1; tentative D call: TRBD1 (6 bases). V dropped 6 bases and J dropped 7 bases, with 15 bases sitting between them. This CDR3 is 13 amino acids long. The DNA of the CDR3 is TGTGCCAGCAGGGACAGCGGGATAGATGAAGCTTTCTTT. It specifies CASRDSGIDEAFF.

The rearrangement uses TRBV2 and TRBJ2-7, with 10 positions matching TRBD2. Germline V CDR1 and CDR2: SNHLY, FYNNEI. This CDR3 region has 18 residues. The junction had 12 bases not matched to a gene; V was cut back by 4 bases and J by 0 bases. In DNA, the CDR3 is TGTGCCAGCAGTGGCGGACTAGCGGTTCTGCAGAGCTCCTACGAGCAGTACTTC. It translates to CASSGGLAVLQSSYEQYF.